This T cell receptor (beta chain) was obtained from a study of CD8 T cells in Susac syndrome. Broader study findings: It was acknowledged in the study that its TCR sequencing and HLA analysis involved a relatively small number of individuals.

It was with random hexamers that 0.5 to 1 ug RNA was reverse transcribed. immunoSEQ multiplex PCR amplified TCR beta CDR3 across 54 Vbeta, 13 Jbeta. TCRdb redid the calling of the immunoSEQ multiplex PCR reads with MiXCR, one entry per CDR3 protein. Among about 300,000 distinct CDR3 sequences listed, 89% were seen once. Unmatched junction bases numbered 1, after V lost 3 bases and J lost 6 bases. The length of the CDR3 is 14 residues. From germline, CDR1 is SGDLS and CDR2 YYNGEE. A note on this clonotype: What it recognizes is unknown.

CD8+ and CD4+ T cells from blood underwent TCR beta sequencing, which was carried out in a high-throughput format. The CD8+ and CD4+ T cells were negatively isolated, with the TEMRA cells enriched by FACS. V gene TRBV9 combines with J gene TRBJ2-2; TRBD2 matches at 11 bases. Sequencing input: CD8+ T cells from PBMCs. The TCR sequence derives from a human donor with multiple sclerosis. CDR3 region: CASSDSGGAGELFF. For the CDR3, the DNA is TGTGCCAGCAGCGATAGCGGGGGGGCCGGGGAGCTGTTTTTT.